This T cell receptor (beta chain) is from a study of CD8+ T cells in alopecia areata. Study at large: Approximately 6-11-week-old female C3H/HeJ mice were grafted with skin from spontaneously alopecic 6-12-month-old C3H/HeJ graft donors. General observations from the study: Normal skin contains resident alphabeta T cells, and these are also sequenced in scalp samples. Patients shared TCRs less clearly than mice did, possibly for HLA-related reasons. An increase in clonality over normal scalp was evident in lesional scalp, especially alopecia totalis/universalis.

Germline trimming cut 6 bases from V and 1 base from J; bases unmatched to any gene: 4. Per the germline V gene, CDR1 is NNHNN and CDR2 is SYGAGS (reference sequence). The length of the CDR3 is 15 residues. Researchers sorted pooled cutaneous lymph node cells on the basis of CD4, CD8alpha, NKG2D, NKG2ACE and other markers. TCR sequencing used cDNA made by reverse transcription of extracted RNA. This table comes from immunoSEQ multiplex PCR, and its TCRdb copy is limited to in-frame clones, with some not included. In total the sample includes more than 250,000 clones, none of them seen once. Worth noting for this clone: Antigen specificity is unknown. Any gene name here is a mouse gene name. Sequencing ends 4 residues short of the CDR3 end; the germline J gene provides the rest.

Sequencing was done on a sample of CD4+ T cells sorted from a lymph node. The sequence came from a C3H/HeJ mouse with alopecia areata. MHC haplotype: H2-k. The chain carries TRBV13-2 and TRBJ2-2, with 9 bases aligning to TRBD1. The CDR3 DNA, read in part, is TGTGCCAGCGTTCGACAGGGGGGAAACACCGGG. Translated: CASVRQGGNTG. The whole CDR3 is CASVRQGGNTGQLYF.